The 30 T cell receptor beta chains below come from one sample, sequenced in a study of T cells after posttransplantation cyclophosphamide. Generated by immunoSEQ multiplex PCR, the TCRdb table keeps only in-frame clones and is missing some. The repertoire consists of some 53,000 clones, with about 86% occurring once and the leading ten covering about 3%. Sequenced: PBMCs. Receptors originate from a man aged 25 to 40 with a blood cancer, CMV-positive, and with a related stem cell donor.

This clone was counted only a few times. The CDR3 reads CASSQDLGGRALDTQYF. The CDR3 coding sequence is TGCGCCAGCAGCCAAGATCTGGGCGGGAGGGCCCTAGATACGCAGTATTTT. V is TRBV4-3 and J is TRBJ2-3; 9 bases are shared with TRBD2. Losses at the gene ends were 0 bases for V and 5 bases for J; bases not matched to a gene: 9. The CDR3 runs to 17 residues. CDR1 LGHNA and CDR2 YSLEER come from the germline V gene.

About this clone: The junction differs from germline at one of its ends, possibly a read error. The chain links TRBV30 to TRBJ1-5; D unresolved. This CDR3 comprises 14 residues. Germline V gives CDR1 GTSNPN, CDR2 SVGIG (reference sequence). CDR3 DNA: TGTGCCTGGAGTGTACTCGCGGGCAACCAGCCCCAGCATTTT. It translates to CAWSVLAGNQPQHF.

This chain connects TRBV5-1 to TRBJ2-5, with 7 bases lining up with TRBD1. This CDR3 region has 15 residues. J gave up 5 bases and V 3 bases, and 10 bases lay outside the gene matches. The germline V gene has CDR1 SGHRS and CDR2 YFSETQ. The CDR3 loop is CASSSPPGGTETQYF. CDR3 DNA sequence: TGCGCCAGCAGCTCCCCGCCAGGGGGAACGGAGACCCAGTACTTC.

This rearrangement joins TRBV2 to TRBJ2-7; tentative D call: TRBD1 (6 bases). This CDR3 has 15 residues. The V and J ends lost 6 bases and 0 bases respectively, with 15 bases between them. The germline V gene encodes CDR1 SNHLY and CDR2 FYNNEI. As DNA, the CDR3 is TGTGCCAGCAGAGGACAGAGCCTAACCTCCTACGAGCAGTACTTC. It translates to CASRGQSLTSYEQYF.

J is TRBJ2-5 and V is TRBV28; no reliable D call. The CDR3 extends over 13 amino acids. V lost 1 base, J lost 5 bases, and 8 bases lay in between. CDR1 and CDR2 (germline): MDHEN, SYDVKM. CDR3 DNA: TGTGCCAGCAGTTTATTGTCTGTGGAGACCCAGTACTTC. Residues: CASSLLSVETQYF.

The V and J genes are TRBV5-1 and TRBJ2-2; TRBD1 matches 9 bases. The V gene end was trimmed by 5 bases and the J gene end by 6 bases; junction bases not matched to a gene: 5. Germline lookup yields CDR1 SGHRS and CDR2 YFSETQ. The CDR3 is made up of 14 amino acids. CDR3 DNA: TGCGCCAGCAGTGCGGGACAGGGTTCCGGGGAGCTGTTTTTT. This sequence encodes CASSAGQGSGELFF. Based on the CDR3 plus reference TRBV5-1 and TRBJ2-2, the full variable domain is KAGVTQTPRYLIKTRGQQVTLSCSPISGHRSVSWYQQTPGQGLQFLFEYFSETQRNKGNFPGRFSGRQFSNSRSEMNVSTLELGDSALYLCASSAGQGSGELFFGEGSRLTVL.

A note on this clone: Other nucleotide sequences from this sample produce the same CDR3. The CDR3 loop is CASSVGLAGYNEQFF. The CDR3 nucleotides are TGTGCCAGCAGCGTGGGACTAGCGGGATACAATGAGCAGTTCTTC. The chain uses TRBV9 and TRBJ2-1; 13 bases agree with TRBD2. CDR3 size: 15 residues. V dropped 2 bases and J dropped 4; count of bases not matched to a gene: 0. In germline, CDR1 is SGDLS, CDR2 YYNGEE.

The CDR3: CASSLGQTLAKNIQYF. The CDR3 DNA reads as TGTGCCAGCAGCCTCGGACAGACCTTAGCCAAAAACATTCAGTACTTC. The rearrangement links TRBV9 to TRBJ2-4; weak D call: TRBD1 (6 bases). V was pared by 4 bases and J by 0 bases, with 14 bases between. Germline CDR1 SGDLS, CDR2 YYNGEE. There are 16 residues in the CDR3. The full variable domain, completed using reference TRBV9 and TRBJ2-4, is DSGVTQTPKHLITATGQRVTLRCSPRSGDLSVYWYQQSLDQGLQFLIQYYNGEERAKGNILERFSAQQFPDLHSELNLSSLELGDSALYFCASSLGQTLAKNIQYFGAGTRLSVL.

This clone was found once. The chain recombines TRBV19 with TRBJ2-3; the match to TRBD2 covers 9 bases. This CDR3 contains 16 residues. Germline V gives CDR1 LNHDA, CDR2 SQIVND (reference sequence). Trimming cost V 3 bases and J 6 bases; bases outside gene matches: 10. CDR3 residues: CASSIRIAGDGDTQYF. The CDR3 coding sequence is TGTGCCAGTAGTATTAGGATAGCGGGAGATGGGGATACGCAGTATTTT.

The gene calls are TRBV19 and TRBJ1-2; the D gene is possibly TRBD1 (6 bases). Germline V lookup: CDR1 LNHDA, CDR2 SQIVND (reference sequence). The CDR3 spans 17 residues. Trimming removed 4 bases from V and 0 bases from J, with 18 bases in between. For the CDR3, the DNA is TGTGCCAGTAGTAATAGGACAGAGCTACAAACTAACTATGGCTACACCTTC. The encoded protein is CASSNRTELQTNYGYTF.

The rearrangement links TRBV5-1 to TRBJ2-5; perhaps TRBD1 as D (5 bases). Trimming took 7 bases from V and 0 from J, leaving 16 bases between them. CDR3 length equals 15 residues. Per the germline V gene, CDR1 is SGHRS and CDR2 is YFSETQ. The DNA for the CDR3 is TGCGCCAGCGGGAAAACCAGGGCCGACCAAGAGACCCAGTACTTC. Encoded protein: CASGKTRADQETQYF.

For the CDR3, the DNA is TGCAGCGTTGAAGTCTCCGACAGGGCTAACACTGAAGCTTTCTTT. Translated: CSVEVSDRANTEAFF. The chain couples TRBV29-1 to TRBJ1-1; TRBD1 matches 7 bases. Germline trimming cut 1 base from V and 2 bases from J; bases unmatched to any gene: 7. This CDR3 region has 15 residues. The V gene's germline CDR1 is SQVTM and CDR2 ANQGSEA.

CDR3 in amino acids: CASSPKTSGAYEQYF. The CDR3 DNA sequence: TGTGCCAGCAGTCCCAAGACTAGCGGAGCCTACGAGCAGTACTTC. J is TRBJ2-7 and V is TRBV27; TRBD2 agrees at 9 bases. In germline, CDR1 is MNHEY, CDR2 SMNVEV (reference sequence). J lost 2 bases, V lost 5 bases, and 7 bases had no gene match. The CDR3 loop spans 15 amino acids.

The V call is TRBV28, the J call TRBJ1-1; possibly TRBD1 for D (6 bases). The CDR3 length is 15 residues. Germline CDR1 MDHEN, CDR2 SYDVKM. The ends were cut back, 2 bases at V and 4 bases at J, with 14 bases in the middle. The CDR3 is CASSLNRVRGTEAFF. The CDR3 coding sequence is TGTGCCAGCAGTTTAAACAGGGTAAGGGGCACTGAAGCTTTCTTT.

The chain has TRBV6-1 and TRBJ2-5; the D gene is possibly TRBD1 (6 bases). The DNA end lines up better with TRBJ2-7; the J call may be wrong. Germline-derived CDR1 and CDR2 are MNHNS and SASEGT. This CDR3 region has 16 residues. CDR3 residues: CASSEGSRGKFSEQYF. CDR3 bases: TGTGCCAGCAGTGAAGGGTCAAGGGGGAAATTCTCCGAGCAGTACTTC.

The chain joins TRBV2 to TRBJ1-1; a weak D match, TRBD1 (5 bases). The CDR3 totals 14 residues. Trimming took 4 bases from V and 1 from J, leaving 10 bases between them. The germline V gene encodes CDR1 SNHLY and CDR2 FYNNEI. As DNA, the CDR3 is TGTGCCAGCAGTGGGAAGGGGTGGAACACTGAAGCTTTCTTT. Translation gives CASSGKGWNTEAFF.

J is TRBJ2-5 and V is TRBV30; perhaps TRBD1 as D (6 bases). The V gene lost 0 bases and the J gene lost 7 bases, with 12 bases spanning the gap. Germline loops: CDR1 GTSNPN, CDR2 SVGIG (reference sequence). The CDR3 covers 13 residues. The CDR3 bases are TGTGCCTGGAGTGTAAGGGCCAGGGGGACCCAGTACTTC. This codes for CAWSVRARGTQYF.

This clone came up a few times. The chain employs TRBV18 and TRBJ2-1, with 10 bases aligning to TRBD2. V shed 3 bases and J 10 bases; nucleotides not matched to a gene: 12. The V gene's germline CDR1 is KGHSH and CDR2 LQKENI. This CDR3 comprises 16 residues. The CDR3 region is CASSPPSSGRAGEQFF. In nucleotides, the CDR3 is TGTGCCAGCTCACCCCCGAGCAGCGGGAGGGCCGGGGAGCAGTTCTTC.

The V and J genes are TRBV6-1 and TRBJ1-5; D is possibly TRBD1 (5 bases). In germline, CDR1 is MNHNS, CDR2 SASEGT. The CDR3 is 17 residues long. The ends were cut back, 2 bases at V and 0 bases at J, with 14 bases in the middle. This CDR3 reads CASSEPPTVNSNQPQHF. The CDR3 DNA is TGTGCCAGCAGTGAACCCCCGACAGTTAATAGCAATCAGCCCCAGCATTTT.

The chain carries TRBV7-3 and TRBJ2-3, with D possibly TRBD1 on 5 matching bases. CDR1 and CDR2 from the germline V gene are SGHTA and FQGTGA. The CDR3 covers 16 residues. The V gene lost 5 bases and the J gene lost 0 bases, with 15 bases spanning the gap. CDR3 nucleotide sequence: TGTGCCAGCAGCGATGCACAGGACCCGAGCACAGATACGCAGTATTTT. It yields the protein CASSDAQDPSTDTQYF.

This chain connects TRBV5-1 to TRBJ1-2; 7 bases are a match to TRBD1. The CDR3 loop spans 13 amino acids. Germline V gene sequence: CDR1 SGHRS, CDR2 YFSETQ. The J segment lost 4 bases and the V segment lost 6 bases, leaving 6 bases of the junction unmatched. CDR3 in DNA: TGCGCCAGCACCCCGACAGGGTTCTATGGCTACACCTTC. This gives the protein CASTPTGFYGYTF.

This sequence joins TRBV19 and TRBJ2-1, with a tentative D call TRBD2 (6 bases). The CDR3 has 18 residues. Germline lookup yields CDR1 LNHDA and CDR2 SQIVND (reference sequence). Between the trimmed V and J ends, which lost 3 bases and 4 bases, there was a span of 22 bases. The CDR3 sequence: CASSIEGSGTLAYNEQFF. CDR3 DNA sequence: TGTGCCAGTAGTATTGAAGGTAGCGGCACACTCGCGTACAATGAGCAGTTCTTC.

The chain couples TRBV29-1 to TRBJ1-5, with a weak D call TRBD1 (6 bases). Germline V gene lookup returns CDR1 SQVTM and CDR2 ANQGSEA. V dropped 4 bases and J dropped 3 bases, with 10 bases sitting between them. The CDR3 spans 13 residues. In nucleotides, the CDR3 is TGCAGCGTTGGAGGGGGTGCCAATCAGCCCCAGCATTTT. The encoded protein is CSVGGGANQPQHF.

This clone was detected only once. The V and J genes are TRBV5-1 and TRBJ2-2, with D perhaps TRBD1 (6 bases). Per germline, CDR1 SGHRS and CDR2 YFSETQ. The V end lost 1 base, the J end lost 4 bases, and 14 bases lay between the germline ends. This CDR3 spans 16 amino acids. CDR3 DNA: TGCGCCAGCAGCTTGAGAGGGGGAGAAGGCACCGGGGAGCTGTTTTTT. Its protein is CASSLRGGEGTGELFF.

The chain carries TRBV27 and TRBJ2-7, with 12 bases matching TRBD2. This CDR3 is built from 17 residues. CDR1 and CDR2 (germline): MNHEY, SMNVEV (reference sequence). V gave up 2 bases and J gave up 2 bases; unmatched junction bases: 7. CDR3 sequence (DNA): TGTGCCAGCAGTTTAGAGTCCCTAGCGGGAGGGCCCTACGAGCAGTACTTC. Translation: CASSLESLAGGPYEQYF.

CDR3 sequence: CASSQAPIQGGNQPQHF. The CDR3, as DNA: TGTGCCAGCAGCCAAGCCCCTATACAGGGTGGCAATCAGCCCCAGCATTTT. The gene calls are TRBV4-2 and TRBJ1-5, with a weak D call TRBD1 (6 bases). V lost 1 base to trimming and J lost 2 bases, with 15 bases between them. The CDR3 is 17 amino acids. CDR1 is LGHNA and CDR2 is YNFKEQ in the germline V gene.

The chain combines TRBV20-1 with TRBJ1-1, with D perhaps TRBD1 (5 bases). Trimming took off 6 bases at V and 4 bases at J, with 9 bases between the two ends. Germline assignment: CDR1 DFQATT and CDR2 SNEGSKA (reference sequence). The CDR3 has 11 amino acids. The CDR3 DNA reads as TGCAGTGCCTCGGGGGGCACTGAAGCTTTCTTT. Protein product: CSASGGTEAFF.

The chain combines TRBV13 with TRBJ2-5; D may be TRBD2 (6 bases). This CDR3 has 13 amino acids. CDR1 and CDR2 (germline): PRHDT, FYEKMQ (reference sequence). V gave up 6 bases and J gave up 1 base, with 9 bases separating them. CDR3 region: CASSFGGQETQYF. In DNA form, the CDR3 reads TGTGCCAGCAGTTTCGGGGGCCAAGAGACCCAGTACTTC.

The rearrangement joins TRBV9 to TRBJ2-1; D is uncertain. The V gene lost 0 bases and the J gene lost 4 bases, with 5 bases spanning the gap. CDR3 length equals 13 residues. Germline-derived CDR1 and CDR2 are SGDLS and YYNGEE. This CDR3 reads CASSVDIYNEQFF. In DNA, the CDR3 is TGTGCCAGCAGCGTAGATATATACAATGAGCAGTTCTTC.

The J gene is TRBJ2-5, the V gene TRBV19; 8 nucleotides line up with TRBD1. V was clipped by 5 bases and J by 0 bases; unmatched bases: 8. The CDR3 runs 16 residues. Germline V gene data show CDR1 as LNHDA and CDR2 as SQIVND (reference sequence). The CDR3: CASSSIGTGHQETQYF. The CDR3 DNA reads as TGTGCCAGTAGTTCCATTGGGACAGGCCACCAAGAGACCCAGTACTTC.